The present TCR beta chain was sequenced within a study of blood T cells in healthy people across ages. Next came a second PCR, run for about 7 to 12 cycles, which used a sample-barcoded 5' primer along with a J-beta primer mix. Tags on each cDNA molecule came from a template-switch adaptor with 12 random nucleotides. TCRdb processed the 5' RACE reads anew with MiXCR; each CDR3 protein has one entry. The sample lists around 800,000 distinct CDR3 sequences, around 62% occurring once. This clonotype was counted only a few times. The source is a young man in good health. The sequenced sample consisted of blood.

The CDR3 loop is CASSLVFSGGTDTQYF. The CDR3 DNA is TGTGCCAGCAGCTTAGTGTTTAGCGGGGGCACAGATACGCAGTATTTT. The gene calls are TRBV7-2 and TRBJ2-3; 8 nucleotides line up with TRBD2. Germline V lookup: CDR1 SGHTA, CDR2 FQGNSA. Trimming removed 1 base from V and 1 base from J; junction bases left unmatched: 4. This CDR3 is built from 16 residues.